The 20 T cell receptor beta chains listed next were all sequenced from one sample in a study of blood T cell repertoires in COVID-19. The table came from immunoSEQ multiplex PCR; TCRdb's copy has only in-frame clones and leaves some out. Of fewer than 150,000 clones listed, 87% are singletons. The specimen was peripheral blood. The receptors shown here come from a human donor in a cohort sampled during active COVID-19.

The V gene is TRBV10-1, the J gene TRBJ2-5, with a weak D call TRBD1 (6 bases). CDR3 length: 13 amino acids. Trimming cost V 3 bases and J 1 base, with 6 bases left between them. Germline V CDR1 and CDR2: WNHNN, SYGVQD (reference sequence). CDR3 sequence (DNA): TGCGCCAGCAGTGAAGGGGGCCAAGAGACCCAGTACTTC. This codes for CASSEGGQETQYF.

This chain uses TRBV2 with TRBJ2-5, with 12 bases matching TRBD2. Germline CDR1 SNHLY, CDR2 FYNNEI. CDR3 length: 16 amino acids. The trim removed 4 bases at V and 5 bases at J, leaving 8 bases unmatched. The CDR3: CASSGLAGGRVETQYF. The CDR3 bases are TGTGCCAGCAGTGGCCTAGCGGGGGGGCGGGTTGAGACCCAGTACTTC.

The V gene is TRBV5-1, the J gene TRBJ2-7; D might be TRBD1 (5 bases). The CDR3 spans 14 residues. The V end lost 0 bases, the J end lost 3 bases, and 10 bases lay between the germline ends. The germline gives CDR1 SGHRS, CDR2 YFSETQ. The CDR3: CASSLAGQVYEQYF. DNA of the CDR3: TGCGCCAGCAGCTTGGCAGGACAAGTCTACGAGCAGTACTTC.

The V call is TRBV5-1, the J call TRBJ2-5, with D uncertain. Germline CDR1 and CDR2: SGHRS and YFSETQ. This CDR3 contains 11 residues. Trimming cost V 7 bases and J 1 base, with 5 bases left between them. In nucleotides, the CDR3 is TGCGCCAGCGCGAGCCAAGAGACCCAGTACTTC. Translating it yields CASASQETQYF.

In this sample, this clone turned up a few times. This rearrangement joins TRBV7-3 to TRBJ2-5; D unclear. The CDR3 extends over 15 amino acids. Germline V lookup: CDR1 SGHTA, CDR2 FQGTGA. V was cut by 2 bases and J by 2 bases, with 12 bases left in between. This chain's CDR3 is CASSLLPGLQETQYF. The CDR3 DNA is TGTGCCAGCAGCTTACTTCCAGGTCTGCAAGAGACCCAGTACTTC.

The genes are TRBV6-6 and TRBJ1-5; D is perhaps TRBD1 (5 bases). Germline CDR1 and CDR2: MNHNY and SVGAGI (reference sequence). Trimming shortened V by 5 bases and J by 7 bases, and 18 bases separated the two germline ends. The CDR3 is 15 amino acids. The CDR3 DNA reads TGTGCCAGCAGTCGTGGGGACGGCGCGGGACAGCCCCAGCATTTT. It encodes CASSRGDGAGQPQHF.

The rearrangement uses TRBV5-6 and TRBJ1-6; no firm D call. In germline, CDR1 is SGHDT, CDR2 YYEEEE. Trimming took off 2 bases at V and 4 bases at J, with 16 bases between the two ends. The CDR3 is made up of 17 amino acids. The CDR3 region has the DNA TGTGCCAGCAGCTTACTAGCCACCGGACTATATAATTCACCCCTCCACTTT. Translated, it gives CASSLLATGLYNSPLHF.

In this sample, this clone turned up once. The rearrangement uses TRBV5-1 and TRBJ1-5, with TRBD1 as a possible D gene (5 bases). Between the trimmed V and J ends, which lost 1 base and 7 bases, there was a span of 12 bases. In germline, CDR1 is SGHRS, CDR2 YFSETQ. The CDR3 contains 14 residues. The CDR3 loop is CASSLNGGRQPQHF. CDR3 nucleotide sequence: TGCGCCAGCAGCTTGAACGGGGGAAGGCAGCCCCAGCATTTT.

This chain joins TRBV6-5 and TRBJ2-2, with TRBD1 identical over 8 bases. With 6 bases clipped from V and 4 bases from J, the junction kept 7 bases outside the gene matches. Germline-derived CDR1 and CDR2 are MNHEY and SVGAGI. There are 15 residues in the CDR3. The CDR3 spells CASSRTGSATGELFF. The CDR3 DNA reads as TGTGCCAGCAGCCGGACAGGGTCGGCCACCGGGGAGCTGTTTTTT.

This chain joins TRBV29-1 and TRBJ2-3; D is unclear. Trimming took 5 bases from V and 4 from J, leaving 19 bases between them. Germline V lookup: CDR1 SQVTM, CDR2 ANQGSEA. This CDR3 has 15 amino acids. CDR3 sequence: CSVCFLGVKADTQYF. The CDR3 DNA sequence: TGCAGCGTTTGTTTCTTGGGCGTAAAGGCAGATACGCAGTATTTT.

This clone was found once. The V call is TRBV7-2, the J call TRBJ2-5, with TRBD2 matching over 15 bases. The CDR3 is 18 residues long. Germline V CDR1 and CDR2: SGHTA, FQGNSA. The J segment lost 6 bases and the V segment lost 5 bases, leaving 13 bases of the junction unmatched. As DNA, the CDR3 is TGTGCCAGCAGCAAAGCCGGGACTAGCGGGGGGAGCCGGAAGACCCAGTACTTC. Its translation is CASSKAGTSGGSRKTQYF.

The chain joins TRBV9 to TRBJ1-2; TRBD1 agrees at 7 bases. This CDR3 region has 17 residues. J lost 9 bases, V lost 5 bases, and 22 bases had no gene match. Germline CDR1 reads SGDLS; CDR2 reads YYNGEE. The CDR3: CASRALGGQGLYDSYTF. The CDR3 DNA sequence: TGTGCCAGCAGGGCCTTAGGGGGCCAAGGGCTCTATGATAGCTACACCTTC. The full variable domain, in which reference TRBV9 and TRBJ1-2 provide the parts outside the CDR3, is DSGVTQTPKHLITATGQRVTLRCSPRSGDLSVYWYQQSLDQGLQFLIQYYNGEERAKGNILERFSAQQFPDLHSELNLSSLELGDSALYFCASRALGGQGLYDSYTFGSGTRLTVV.

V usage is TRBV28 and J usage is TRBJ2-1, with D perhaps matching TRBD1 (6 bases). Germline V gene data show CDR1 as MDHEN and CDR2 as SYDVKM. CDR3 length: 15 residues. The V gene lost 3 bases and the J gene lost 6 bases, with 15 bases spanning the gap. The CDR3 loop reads CASSFFSGAVNEQFF. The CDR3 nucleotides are TGTGCCAGCAGTTTCTTCTCAGGGGCGGTCAATGAGCAGTTCTTC. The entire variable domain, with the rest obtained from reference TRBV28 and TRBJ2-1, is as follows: DVKVTQSSRYLVKRTGEKVFLECVQDMDHENMFWYRQDPGLGLRLIYFSYDVKMKEKGDIPEGYSVSREKKERFSLILESASTNQTSMYLCASSFFSGAVNEQFFGPGTRLTVL.

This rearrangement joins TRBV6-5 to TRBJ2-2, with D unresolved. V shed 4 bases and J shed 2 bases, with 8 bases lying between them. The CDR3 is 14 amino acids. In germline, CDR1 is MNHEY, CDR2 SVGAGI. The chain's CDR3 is CASSFLRNTGELFF. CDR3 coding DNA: TGTGCCAGCAGTTTCCTCAGAAACACCGGGGAGCTGTTTTTT.

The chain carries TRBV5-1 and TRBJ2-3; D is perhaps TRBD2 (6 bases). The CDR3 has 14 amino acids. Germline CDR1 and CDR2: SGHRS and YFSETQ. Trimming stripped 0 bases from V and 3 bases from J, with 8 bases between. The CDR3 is CASSLEGGTDTQYF. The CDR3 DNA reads TGCGCCAGCAGCTTGGAGGGAGGAACAGATACGCAGTATTTT.

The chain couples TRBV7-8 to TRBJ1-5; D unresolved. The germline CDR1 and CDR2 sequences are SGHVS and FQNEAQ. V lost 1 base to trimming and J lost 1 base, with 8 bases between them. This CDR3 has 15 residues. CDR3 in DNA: TGTGCCAGCAGCTTAGGGGCAGGAAGCAATCAGCCCCAGCATTTT. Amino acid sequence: CASSLGAGSNQPQHF. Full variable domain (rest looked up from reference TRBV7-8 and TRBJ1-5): GAGVSQSPRYKVAKRGQDVALRCDPISGHVSLFWYQQALGQGPEFLTYFQNEAQLDKSGLPSDRFFAERPEGSVSTLKIQRTQQEDSAVYLCASSLGAGSNQPQHFGDGTRLSIL.

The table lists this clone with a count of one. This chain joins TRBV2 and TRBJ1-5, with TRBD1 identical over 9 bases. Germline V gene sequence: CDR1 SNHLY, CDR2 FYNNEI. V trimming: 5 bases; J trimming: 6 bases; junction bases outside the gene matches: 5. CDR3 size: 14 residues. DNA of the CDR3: TGTGCCAGCAGTAACCGACAGGGGGGTCAGCCCCAGCATTTT. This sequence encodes CASSNRQGGQPQHF.

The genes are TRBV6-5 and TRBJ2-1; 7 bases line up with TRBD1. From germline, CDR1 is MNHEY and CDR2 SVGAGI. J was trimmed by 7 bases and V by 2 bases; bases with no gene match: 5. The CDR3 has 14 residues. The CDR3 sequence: CASSYDRVRNEQFF. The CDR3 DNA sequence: TGTGCCAGCAGTTACGACAGGGTTCGGAATGAGCAGTTCTTC.

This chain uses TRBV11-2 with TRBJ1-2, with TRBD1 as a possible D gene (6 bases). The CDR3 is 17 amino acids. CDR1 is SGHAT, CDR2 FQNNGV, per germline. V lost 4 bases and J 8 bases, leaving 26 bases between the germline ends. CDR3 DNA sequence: TGTGCCAGCAGCTCCCTTACCCGGCGGGGGCCTGCTCGGGGCTACACCTTC. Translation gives CASSSLTRRGPARGYTF.

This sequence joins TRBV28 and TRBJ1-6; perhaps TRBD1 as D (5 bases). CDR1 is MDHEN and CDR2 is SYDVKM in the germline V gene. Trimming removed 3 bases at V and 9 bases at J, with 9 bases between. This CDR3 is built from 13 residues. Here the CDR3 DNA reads TGTGCCAGCAGTTTTCAGGGTAGTTCACCCCTCCACTTT. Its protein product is CASSFQGSSPLHF.